A selection of T cell receptor beta chains follows, all from one sample in a study of blood T cell repertoires in COVID-19. Only in-frame clones appear in the TCRdb table, and some are missing; sequencing was by immunoSEQ multiplex PCR. The sample records 100,000 to 150,000 clones, roughly 72% being singletons. The sequenced sample was peripheral blood. These receptor sequences come from an elderly man with COVID-19, enrolled during active disease. The CDR3 runs from the conserved cysteine through the conserved F or W. The order of the fields is J gene, V gene, D gene, clone size, CDR3 length, CDR3 DNA, CDR3 protein. D genes are given only for firm matches. Only some rows state a clone size, as once, few, many or a class for expanded clones.

>TRBJ2-1|TRBV6-1|TRBD2|few|15
TGTGCCAGCACCCAAGGGACTAGCTGGGGCAATGAGCAGTTCTTC
CASTQGTSWGNEQFF
>TRBJ2-1|TRBV28|TRBD2|few|16
TGTGCCAGCAGTTTAAGTGGGCTAGCGGGAGTGCATGAGCAGTTCTTC
CASSLSGLAGVHEQFF
>TRBJ2-5|TRBV19|TRBD2|many|15
TGTGCCAGTAGTAGGGTCGGGAGGGGAGGAGAGACCCAGTACTTC
CASSRVGRGGETQYF
>TRBJ1-1|TRBV28|.|.|14
TGTGCCAGCAGTTTTGGGGGGATCAACACTGAAGCTTTCTTT
CASSFGGINTEAFF
>TRBJ2-2|TRBV13|TRBD1|many|17
TGTGCCAGCAGCCCCTCCGGGACAGGGGGTCGTACCGGGGAGCTGTTTTTT
CASSPSGTGGRTGELFF
>TRBJ1-3|TRBV7-2|.|once|14
TGTGCCAGCAGCTTAGGGGGCTGGGGAAACACCATATATTTT
CASSLGGWGNTIYF
>TRBJ2-5|TRBV5-4|TRBD1|.|16
TGTGCCAGCAGCTCGCTGGGACAGGGCAGGAAGGAGACCCAGTACTTC
CASSSLGQGRKETQYF
>TRBJ2-1|TRBV18|TRBD2|.|15
TGTGCCAGCTCACCCACTAGCGGGAGTGGCGATGAGCAGTTCTTC
CASSPTSGSGDEQFF
>TRBJ1-5|TRBV5-8|TRBD1|.|14
TGTGCCAGCAGCAGGACAGGGGCAAATCAGCCCCAGCATTTT
CASSRTGANQPQHF
>TRBJ2-2|TRBV10-3|TRBD1|.|14
TGTGCCACCGGACAGGGGGGTCTCACCGGGGAGCTGTTTTTT
CATGQGGLTGELFF
>TRBJ1-1|TRBV7-3|.|.|13
TGTGCCAGCAGCCTGACACCAAACACTGAAGCTTTCTTT
CASSLTPNTEAFF
>TRBJ2-2|TRBV3-1/TRBV3-2|.|.|13
TGTGCCAGCAGCCCCCAGGGCACCGGGGAGCTGTTTTTT
CASSPQGTGELFF
>TRBJ2-3|TRBV6-5|.|.|16
TGTGCCAGCAGTTTCTCCCCCACGGAGAGCACAGATACGCAGTATTTT
CASSFSPTESTDTQYF
>TRBJ2-3|TRBV6-5|.|.|14
TGTGCCAGCAGTTACTCCTCTAGCACAGATACGCAGTATTTT
CASSYSSSTDTQYF
>TRBJ2-1|TRBV7-2|TRBD2|.|15
TGTGCCAGCAGCTCGGCGAGCGGGAGGGGGGGTGAGCAGTTCTTC
CASSSASGRGGEQFF
>TRBJ2-5|TRBV7-9|.|.|18
TGTGCCAGCAGCTCCCCGGCTGGGGGGGCTGTGGACCAAGAGACCCAGTACTTC
CASSSPAGGAVDQETQYF
>TRBJ2-5|TRBV15|TRBD2|.|15
TGTGCCACCAGCAGAGCGGCGGGAGTTTTAGAGACCCAGTACTTC
CATSRAAGVLETQYF
>TRBJ2-7|TRBV28|.|.|16
TGTGCCAGCAGTTCCCTCTTCGACGACGGTTTAGCCGAGCAGTACTTC
CASSSLFDDGLAEQYF
>TRBJ2-7|TRBV27|.|few|14
TGTGCCAGCAGTTTGCAGGGGGGCTCGTACGAGCAGTACTTC
CASSLQGGSYEQYF
>TRBJ1-5|TRBV28|TRBD1|once|16
TGTGCCAGCAGTTTATGGACAGGGGGACCCGGTCAGCCCCAGCATTTT
CASSLWTGGPGQPQHF
>TRBJ1-5|TRBV27|.|.|15
TGTGCCAGCAGTTTGATGGCGGATGCTAATCAGCCCCAGCATTTT
CASSLMADANQPQHF
>TRBJ2-3|TRBV7-9|TRBD2|.|15
TGTGCCAGCAGCTTTCCGCGGGAGGGCGGAGATACGCAGTATTTT
CASSFPREGGDTQYF
>TRBJ2-7|TRBV5-1|.|.|15
TGCGCCAGCAGCTTGGAGGGTAGGGGGGGCTACGAGCAGTACTTC
CASSLEGRGGYEQYF
>TRBJ2-1|TRBV18|TRBD2|.|15
TGTGCCAGCTCACCAATAGCGGGAGGAGACAATGAGCAGTTCTTC
CASSPIAGGDNEQFF
>TRBJ1-1|TRBV28|TRBD1|.|15
TGTGCCAGCAGTAGCGTAGGGACAGGGATAACTGAAGCTTTCTTT
CASSSVGTGITEAFF
>TRBJ2-5|TRBV5-4|TRBD2|.|15
TGTGCCAGCAGCTCGCCGGGACTAGCGCAAGAGACCCAGTACTTC
CASSSPGLAQETQYF
>TRBJ1-5|TRBV28|.|.|15
TGTGCCAGCAGTTTACCGGGGGGGCTCCATCAGCCCCAGCATTTT
CASSLPGGLHQPQHF
>TRBJ1-2|TRBV12-3/TRBV12-4|TRBD1|.|13
TGTGCCAGCAGCCCGGACAGGTCCTATGGCTACACCTTC
CASSPDRSYGYTF
>TRBJ2-3|TRBV19|TRBD2|.|16
TGTGCCAGTAGTATGCTTGGGTCTAGCGGGAGCGCTACGCAGTATTTT
CASSMLGSSGSATQYF
>TRBJ2-1|TRBV18|TRBD2|.|13
TGTGCCAGCTCGCCGAGGCTAGCGGAATCCCAGTTCTTC
CASSPRLAESQFF
>TRBJ2-1|TRBV28|TRBD2|once|14
TGTGCCAGCACCCCTGCCGGGACTAGCCATGAGCAGTTCTTC
CASTPAGTSHEQFF
>TRBJ1-2|TRBV28|TRBD1|.|13
TGTGCCAGCAGAGTACAGGGGGTATATGGCTACACCTTC
CASRVQGVYGYTF
>TRBJ1-5|TRBV28|.|.|16
TGTGCCAGCAGTTTATATCGGGCAGGGGCGCATCAGCCCCAGCATTTT
CASSLYRAGAHQPQHF
>TRBJ1-6|TRBV6-5|TRBD1|.|15
TGTGCCAGCACCAAAGGACAGGGAACTAGTTCACCCCTCCACTTT
CASTKGQGTSSPLHF
>TRBJ2-1|TRBV2|TRBD2|.|16
TGTGCCAGCAGTACTAGCGGGAGAATTCAATACAATGAGCAGTTCTTC
CASSTSGRIQYNEQFF
>TRBJ2-7|TRBV5-1|TRBD1|.|13
TGCGCCAGCAGCTTGGGACAGGGGACCGAGCAGTACTTC
CASSLGQGTEQYF
>TRBJ2-7|TRBV9|.|.|14
TGTGCCAGCAGCGTAGGGCGGCCTGAGGACGAGCAGTACTTC
CASSVGRPEDEQYF
>TRBJ1-6|TRBV28|.|.|14
TGTGCCAGCAGTTTGGGCAGGGAAAATTCACCCCTCCACTTT
CASSLGRENSPLHF
>TRBJ1-5|TRBV5-5|.|.|15
TGTGCCAGCAGCTTGGGATTCAGTCAAAATCAGCCCCAGCATTTT
CASSLGFSQNQPQHF
>TRBJ1-2|TRBV4-3|.|few|13
TGCGCCAGCAGCGGCGACAGGAAAGCTGTCTACACCTTC
CASSGDRKAVYTF
>TRBJ1-5|TRBV2|TRBD1|.|15
TGTGCCAGCAGTGAATTTCGGTCAGGGGGTCAGCCCCAGCATTTT
CASSEFRSGGQPQHF
>TRBJ2-5|TRBV7-3|.|.|13
TGTGCCAGCAGCTCCGACAACCAAGAGACCCAGTACTTC
CASSSDNQETQYF
>TRBJ1-4|TRBV18|.|.|13
TGTGCCAGCTCACCGGGGACATACGAAAAACTGTTTTTT
CASSPGTYEKLFF
>TRBJ1-2|TRBV28|TRBD1|.|15
TGTGCCAGCACCCCGGGACAGGTTCGAACCTATGGCTACACCTTC
CASTPGQVRTYGYTF
>TRBJ1-4|TRBV27|.|.|17
TGTGCCAGCAGTTGGACAGCAAGCTCATCAACTAATGAAAAACTGTTTTTT
CASSWTASSSTNEKLFF
>TRBJ1-5|TRBV27|TRBD1|.|16
TGTGCCAGCAGCCAGGGGACAGGGAGGAGGGATCAGCCCCAGCATTTT
CASSQGTGRRDQPQHF
>TRBJ1-3|TRBV5-5|.|.|15
TGTGCCAGCAGCTTACAGGTGACTTCTGGAAACACCATATATTTT
CASSLQVTSGNTIYF
>TRBJ2-5|TRBV25-1|TRBD1|.|16
TGTGCCAGCAGTGTCCCGGGACAGGGATATAGAGAGACCCAGTACTTC
CASSVPGQGYRETQYF
>TRBJ2-3|TRBV13|TRBD2|.|19
TGTGCCAGCAGCACGGAGGGACTAGCGGGGACCCCTAGCACAGATACGCAGTATTTT
CASSTEGLAGTPSTDTQYF
>TRBJ1-2|TRBV2|TRBD1|.|12
TGTGCCAGCAATGGACAGGTCTCTGGCTACACCTTC
CASNGQVSGYTF
>TRBJ2-1|TRBV6-6|.|.|12
TGTGCCAGCAGCGACAGCTACAATGAGCAGTTCTTC
CASSDSYNEQFF
>TRBJ1-5|TRBV20-1|.|few|16
TGCAGTGCTAGTCCCTATTCAGGGGTTGGCAATCAGCCCCAGCATTTT
CSASPYSGVGNQPQHF